Listed below are T cell receptor beta chains from one sample, sequenced in a study of shared clonotypes between healthy human individuals. Method: immunoSEQ multiplex PCR; TCRdb's copy keeps in-frame clones and lacks some. The repertoire consists of roughly 2.2 million clones, with around 92% occurring once and the leading ten covering around 0.4%. Sequenced sample: naive CD4+ T cells from PBMCs. Receptors originate from a man aged 18 to 29 in good health. Some clones in this sample may be carry-over from other donors' samples. Each CDR3 is given with its conserved first and last residue. D genes are given only for firm matches. Where a row states a size, it is once, few, many or the class of an expanded clone; other rows omit it.

TRBJ2-1	NA	TRBD1	TRBV6-4	CASSAETGANEQFF	TGTGCCAGCAGTGCGGAGACAGGGGCCAATGAGCAGTTCTTC
TRBJ2-3	NA	TRBD2	TRBV5-1	CASSLALAGSTDTQYF	TGCGCCAGCAGCTTGGCACTAGCGGGAAGCACAGATACGCAGTATTTT
TRBJ2-7	NA	TRBD1	TRBV28	CASTRQGLSYEQYF	TGTGCCAGCACCAGACAGGGCCTCTCCTACGAGCAGTACTTC
TRBJ2-5	once	TRBD2	TRBV9	CASSVLSGVDQETQYF	TGTGCCAGCAGCGTCTTAAGCGGGGTAGACCAAGAGACCCAGTACTTC
TRBJ2-7	NA	NA	TRBV7-2	CASSRKSDPRITEQYF	TGTGCCAGCAGCCGGAAATCCGACCCTAGGATCACCGAGCAGTACTTC
TRBJ2-7	NA	NA	TRBV28	CASRGVSYEQYF	TGTGCCAGCAGGGGGGTTTCCTACGAGCAGTACTTC
TRBJ2-7	NA	NA	TRBV7-3	CASGRGLPYEQYF	TGTGCCAGCGGGCGGGGACTCCCGTACGAGCAGTACTTC
TRBJ2-1	NA	NA	TRBV9	CASSNRDPIYNEQFF	TGTGCCAGCAGCAACCGGGACCCGATTTACAATGAGCAGTTCTTC
TRBJ2-2	NA	NA	TRBV21-1	CASSKGEWQINTGELFF	TGTGCCAGCAGCAAAGGGGAGTGGCAGATAAACACCGGGGAGCTGTTTTTT
TRBJ1-1	NA	NA	TRBV6-1	CASSWTGANTEAFF	TGTGCCAGCAGTTGGACGGGGGCTAACACTGAAGCTTTCTTT
TRBJ1-3	once	TRBD1	TRBV28	CASRDRGPGNTIYF	TGTGCCAGCAGAGACAGGGGGCCTGGAAACACCATATATTTT
TRBJ2-7	NA	TRBD2	TRBV5-4	CASSLAGASGSYEQYF	TGTGCCAGCAGCTTGGCGGGGGCTAGCGGGAGCTACGAGCAGTACTTC
TRBJ1-2	NA	NA	TRBV28	CASGNFDRGYTF	TGTGCCAGCGGTAATTTCGATCGTGGCTACACCTTC
TRBJ2-7	NA	TRBD2	TRBV28	CASSPIPSSGRYEQYF	TGTGCCAGCAGTCCAATTCCGTCTAGCGGGAGGTACGAGCAGTACTTC
TRBJ2-7	NA	NA	TRBV20-1	CSARMDEQYF	TGCAGTGCTCGAATGGACGAGCAGTACTTC
TRBJ1-2	NA	NA	TRBV5-4	CASSLPGTNINGYTF	TGTGCCAGCAGCTTGCCGGGCACTAATATAAATGGCTACACCTTC
TRBJ1-1	NA	TRBD1	TRBV7-9	CASSLADRAAFF	TGTGCCAGCAGCTTAGCCGACAGGGCCGCTTTCTTT
TRBJ1-2	NA	TRBD1	TRBV28	CASSPPGTGGGYGYTF	TGTGCCAGCAGTCCTCCCGGGACAGGGGGGGGCTATGGCTACACCTTC
TRBJ1-1	few	NA	TRBV25-1	CASSEYSWYSEAFF	TGTGCCAGCAGTGAATATTCGTGGTACTCTGAAGCTTTCTTT
TRBJ2-2	NA	TRBD2	TRBV5-1	CASSLARVAGGPANTGELFF	TGCGCCAGCAGCTTGGCCAGAGTAGCGGGAGGGCCGGCGAACACCGGGGAGCTGTTTTTT
TRBJ1-2	NA	NA	TRBV6-5	CASSYDSQQFGYGYTF	TGTGCCAGCAGTTACGACAGCCAGCAGTTTGGCTATGGCTACACCTTC
TRBJ1-3	NA	NA	TRBV30	CAWSVRQAGNTIYF	TGTGCCTGGAGTGTACGTCAGGCAGGAAACACCATATATTTT
TRBJ1-1	NA	TRBD1	TRBV29-1	CSVSGGVLSDTEAFF	TGCAGCGTTTCAGGGGGCGTATTGTCGGACACTGAAGCTTTCTTT
TRBJ2-7	NA	NA	TRBV6-5	CASSKPGLEAYEQYF	TGTGCCAGCAGCAAACCGGGACTGGAAGCCTACGAGCAGTACTTC
TRBJ1-3	NA	NA	TRBV12-1	CASSLNRASAGNTIYF	TGTGCCAGCAGCTTGAACCGAGCGTCGGCGGGAAACACCATATATTTT
TRBJ2-1	NA	NA	TRBV28	CASSFPDVNNEQFF	TGTGCCAGCAGTTTCCCGGACGTTAACAATGAGCAGTTCTTC
TRBJ1-5	NA	NA	TRBV10-3	CAISESPSVLNQPQHF	TGTGCCATCAGTGAGTCCCCCAGCGTACTCAATCAGCCCCAGCATTTT
TRBJ2-3	NA	NA	TRBV7-3	CASSLSPSTDTQYF	TGTGCCAGCAGCTTAAGTCCAAGCACAGATACGCAGTATTTT
TRBJ2-3	NA	NA	TRBV14	CASSQDLGELKDTQYF	TGTGCCAGCAGCCAAGATCTGGGGGAGCTGAAAGATACGCAGTATTTT
TRBJ2-5	NA	NA	TRBV6-5	CASSMRRDQETQYF	TGTGCCAGCAGTATGCGGAGGGATCAAGAGACCCAGTACTTC
TRBJ2-7	NA	TRBD1	TRBV18	CASSYRDSETGLGYEQYF	TGTGCCAGCTCGTACAGGGACAGTGAGACCGGACTGGGATACGAGCAGTACTTC
TRBJ1-1	NA	NA	TRBV10-1	CASSAHSGGTEAFF	TGCGCCAGCAGTGCACATTCCGGGGGGACTGAAGCTTTCTTT
TRBJ2-5	NA	TRBD1	TRBV5-1	CASSPRPTGGRETQYF	TGCGCCAGCAGCCCCCGGCCGACAGGGGGCCGCGAGACCCAGTACTTC
TRBJ2-1	NA	TRBD2	TRBV18	CASSPGLADNEQFF	TGTGCCAGCTCACCGGGACTAGCGGACAATGAGCAGTTCTTC
TRBJ2-5	NA	TRBD1	TRBV30	CAWSVQGAETQYF	TGTGCCTGGAGTGTACAGGGGGCAGAGACCCAGTACTTC
TRBJ2-2	NA	NA	TRBV6-5	CASRTGLENTGELFF	TGTGCCAGCAGAACGGGGCTGGAGAACACCGGGGAGCTGTTTTTT
TRBJ2-1	NA	TRBD2	TRBV7-8	CASSPLAGASYNEQFF	TGTGCCAGCAGCCCGTTAGCGGGAGCATCCTACAATGAGCAGTTCTTC
TRBJ2-1	NA	TRBD2	TRBV5-1	CASGVSSGRAEQFF	TGCGCCAGCGGGGTGTCTAGCGGGAGGGCCGAGCAGTTCTTC